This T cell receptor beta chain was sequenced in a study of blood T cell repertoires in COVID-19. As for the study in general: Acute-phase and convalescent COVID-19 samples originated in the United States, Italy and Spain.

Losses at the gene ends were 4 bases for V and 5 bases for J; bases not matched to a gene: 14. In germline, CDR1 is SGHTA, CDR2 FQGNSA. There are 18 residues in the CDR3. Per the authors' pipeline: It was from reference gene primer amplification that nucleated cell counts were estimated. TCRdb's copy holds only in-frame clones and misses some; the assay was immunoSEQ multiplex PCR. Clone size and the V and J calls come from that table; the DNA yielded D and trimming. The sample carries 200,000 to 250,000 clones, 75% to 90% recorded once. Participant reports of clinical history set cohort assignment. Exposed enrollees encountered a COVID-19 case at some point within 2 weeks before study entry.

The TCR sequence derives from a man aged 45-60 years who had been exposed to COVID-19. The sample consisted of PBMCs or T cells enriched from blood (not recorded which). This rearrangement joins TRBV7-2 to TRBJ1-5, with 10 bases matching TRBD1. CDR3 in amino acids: CASSSGLTGGNVDQPQHF. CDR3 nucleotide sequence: TGTGCCAGCAGCTCCGGCCTGACAGGGGGCAACGTGGATCAGCCCCAGCATTTT.